The rows below give T cell receptor beta chains drawn from one sample of a study of chemoradiotherapy in HPV16-positive cancers. Measured with immunoSEQ multiplex PCR; TCRdb has only the in-frame clones, and not every one. The sample contains tens of thousands of clones, about 88% of which appear only once. Sequenced material: blood, taken from a patient who underwent chemoradiotherapy. The receptors shown here come from a human donor with HPV-associated anogenital cancer. CDR3s include the opening cysteine and the closing phenylalanine or tryptophan. The order of the fields is CDR3 protein, V gene, J gene, clone size. Some rows have no size entry. The others give once, few or many, or a class for an expanded clone.

CDR3aa: CASSLVTPGTDTQYF
v_gene: TRBV5-1
j_gene: TRBJ2-3
abundance: -

CDR3aa: CASSPGGEDYGYTF
v_gene: TRBV6-1
j_gene: TRBJ1-2
abundance: -

CDR3aa: CASNWEGLMEGGYTF
v_gene: TRBV4-1
j_gene: TRBJ1-2
abundance: -

CDR3aa: CASSLAPLAGELFF
v_gene: TRBV5-6
j_gene: TRBJ2-2
abundance: -

CDR3aa: CASSPLRGGGEQYF
v_gene: TRBV6-5
j_gene: TRBJ2-7
abundance: -

CDR3aa: CASAERSPLHF
v_gene: TRBV6-1
j_gene: TRBJ1-6
abundance: once

CDR3aa: CASSPQAGFDGYTF
v_gene: TRBV18
j_gene: TRBJ1-2
abundance: once

CDR3aa: CASSQDSNYGYTF
v_gene: TRBV4-1
j_gene: TRBJ1-2
abundance: -

CDR3aa: CASSPTGTITYEQYF
v_gene: TRBV5-4
j_gene: TRBJ2-7
abundance: -

CDR3aa: CATSRGDGYANEKLFF
v_gene: TRBV15
j_gene: TRBJ1-4
abundance: -

CDR3aa: CASSNLRQTEAFF
v_gene: TRBV6-6
j_gene: TRBJ1-1
abundance: -

CDR3aa: CASSDGVGAVSGYTF
v_gene: TRBV2
j_gene: TRBJ1-2
abundance: once

CDR3aa: CASSVGLYPGQGVDTEAFF
v_gene: TRBV9
j_gene: TRBJ1-1
abundance: -

CDR3aa: CASSIEDRAGELFF
v_gene: TRBV19
j_gene: TRBJ2-2
abundance: -

CDR3aa: CASRQGWYEQYF
v_gene: TRBV2
j_gene: TRBJ2-7
abundance: -

CDR3aa: CSALIGYEQYF
v_gene: TRBV20-1
j_gene: TRBJ2-7
abundance: -

CDR3aa: CASSQGQVLLGGYTF
v_gene: TRBV7-9
j_gene: TRBJ1-2
abundance: once

CDR3aa: CASSQLRQGATNTGELFF
v_gene: TRBV23-1
j_gene: TRBJ2-2
abundance: -

CDR3aa: CATSRDRGSNEKLFF
v_gene: TRBV15
j_gene: TRBJ1-4
abundance: -

CDR3aa: CASSYSHASSGNTIYF
v_gene: TRBV6-5
j_gene: TRBJ1-3
abundance: -

CDR3aa: CASSYMSVKETQYF
v_gene: TRBV6-6
j_gene: TRBJ2-5
abundance: -

CDR3aa: CASSHQGRASEQYF
v_gene: TRBV7-9
j_gene: TRBJ2-7
abundance: -

CDR3aa: CASSLGGPPGSYNSPLHF
v_gene: TRBV5-1
j_gene: TRBJ1-6
abundance: -

CDR3aa: CASSAGQGWNTEAFF
v_gene: TRBV4-1
j_gene: TRBJ1-1
abundance: -

CDR3aa: CASSHIRDHDDNEQFF
v_gene: TRBV4-2
j_gene: TRBJ2-1
abundance: -

CDR3aa: CASSSGGFSNQPQHF
v_gene: TRBV19
j_gene: TRBJ1-5
abundance: -

CDR3aa: CASSQTAAGASGQETQYF
v_gene: TRBV4-2
j_gene: TRBJ2-5
abundance: few

CDR3aa: CASSQGADTGELFF
v_gene: TRBV11-3
j_gene: TRBJ2-2
abundance: -

CDR3aa: CASSLVPTITYNEQFF
v_gene: TRBV7-6
j_gene: TRBJ2-1
abundance: -

CDR3aa: CASSLFGATNEKLFF
v_gene: TRBV5-4
j_gene: TRBJ1-4
abundance: -

CDR3aa: CASSPGTAGNTIYF
v_gene: TRBV10-1
j_gene: TRBJ1-3
abundance: -

CDR3aa: CASSYLSSNQPQHF
v_gene: TRBV28
j_gene: TRBJ1-5
abundance: -

CDR3aa: CASSQDSGGPDTQYF
v_gene: TRBV4-2
j_gene: TRBJ2-3
abundance: -

CDR3aa: CSVEATRNNEQFF
v_gene: TRBV29-1
j_gene: TRBJ2-1
abundance: -

CDR3aa: CASQGLERYTF
v_gene: TRBV6-5
j_gene: TRBJ1-2
abundance: -

CDR3aa: CASSKQESSYEQYF
v_gene: TRBV21-1
j_gene: TRBJ2-7
abundance: -

CDR3aa: CASSQGLQQMNTEAFF
v_gene: TRBV4-1
j_gene: TRBJ1-1
abundance: -

CDR3aa: CASSRGDSPLDGELFF
v_gene: TRBV27
j_gene: TRBJ2-2
abundance: -

CDR3aa: CAWSVRTGGYEKLFF
v_gene: TRBV30
j_gene: TRBJ1-4
abundance: -

CDR3aa: CASSLGGEVDYGYTF
v_gene: TRBV5-1
j_gene: TRBJ1-2
abundance: -

CDR3aa: CAISARLPSSYEQYF
v_gene: TRBV10-3
j_gene: TRBJ2-7
abundance: -

CDR3aa: CASSVSGQYEQYF
v_gene: TRBV6-5
j_gene: TRBJ2-7
abundance: -

CDR3aa: CASSSHRVDGYTF
v_gene: TRBV28
j_gene: TRBJ1-2
abundance: -

CDR3aa: CASNREGAYNEQFF
v_gene: TRBV2
j_gene: TRBJ2-1
abundance: -

CDR3aa: CASSVYGTGEEKLFF
v_gene: TRBV6-1
j_gene: TRBJ1-4
abundance: -

CDR3aa: CASSLARGSQGSDTQYF
v_gene: TRBV7-7
j_gene: TRBJ2-3
abundance: -

CDR3aa: CALAGLANIQYF
v_gene: TRBV2
j_gene: TRBJ2-4
abundance: -